Included here is one T cell receptor beta chain sequence, with context. What antigen it recognizes has not been identified. Base quality data are lacking; no much larger clone is found one base away. This record belongs to a study of blood T cell repertoires in COVID-19 (dated by TCRdb to 2020 to 2022). Turning to the overall study: Collaborator samples came from the United States, Italy and Spain and covered acute and convalescent phases of COVID-19. The material from the prospective study consisted of cDNA or gDNA derived from T cells, B-cell-depleted T cells, or PBMCs. Deeply sampled blood TCRbeta repertoires from subjects exposed to, actively infected with, or recovered from COVID-19 were included in the dataset. The repertoires were released in a freely available public database intended as a resource for research on the immune response to SARS-CoV-2. The samples were drawn from the first 160 participants of the ongoing ImmuneRACE study and from 1,254 subjects provided by 6 global collaborators. Nearly every sample came with metadata listing a de-identified subject ID, COVID-19 status, age in years and sex. Where available, HLA class I and class II types were obtained from metadata supplied by the sample provider rather than from assay-based typing. General findings and caveats noted by the study authors: The amount of clinical and demographic metadata varied by source and participant and was provided uncurated.

TCRbeta CDR3 regions were amplified from genomic DNA using the immunoSEQ Assay, a bias-controlled multiplex PCR. Per the source publication's procedure: The number of nucleated cells in each sample was estimated by amplification of reference gene primers within the assay. To quantify the absolute abundance of each unique TCRbeta CDR3 rearrangement, sequence reads were collapsed and filtered. For each sample, productive Simpson clonality was calculated as the square root of Simpson's diversity index across productive rearrangements. Not all clones reach the TCRdb copy of this immuneACCESS table, which keeps in-frame sequences only. Checked studies attribute under half of the gap to unresolved V genes and leave the rest unexplained. From that table come the V and J calls and clone size; the DNA was used to work out D and trimming. This sample comprises over 150,000 clones, roughly 87% of them detected only once. The ten largest clones take up approximately 8% of the sample.

The CDR3 covers 14 residues, taking in both the cysteine and the phenylalanine. Left in the record is the CDR3 DNA by itself, 42 bases read in frame from the first base. Reading the germline V gene gives CDR1 KGHSH and CDR2 LQKENI. V sheds 3 bases and J sheds 8 bases, leaving 14 bases between their ends. One collaborating source in Seattle enrolled patients during active infection and followed them longitudinally through the course of disease. The collaborating institutions used their own protocols to collect whole blood in K2EDTA tubes. For TCRbeta analysis, collaborator samples were shipped as frozen whole blood, as isolated PBMCs, or as DNA extracted from either sample type.

Recombination connected TRBV18 to TRBJ2-1, and TRBD2 may be the D gene, going by 6 matching bases. The sequencing input was peripheral blood. The origin of this receptor is a woman in her seventies with COVID-19, enrolled during active disease. The nucleotide sequence is given as TGTGCCAGCTCACCGGGGACTTTAAGAGATGAGCAGTTCTTC. Translated, it gives CASSPGTLRDEQFF. When the CDR3 is completed using the reference TRBV18 and TRBJ2-1 genes on either side, the full variable domain is NAGVMQNPRHLVRRRGQEARLRCSPMKGHSHVYWYRQLPEEGLKFMVYLQKENIIDESGMPKERFSAEFPKEGPSILRIQQVVRGDSAAYFCASSPGTLRDEQFFGPGTRLTVL.